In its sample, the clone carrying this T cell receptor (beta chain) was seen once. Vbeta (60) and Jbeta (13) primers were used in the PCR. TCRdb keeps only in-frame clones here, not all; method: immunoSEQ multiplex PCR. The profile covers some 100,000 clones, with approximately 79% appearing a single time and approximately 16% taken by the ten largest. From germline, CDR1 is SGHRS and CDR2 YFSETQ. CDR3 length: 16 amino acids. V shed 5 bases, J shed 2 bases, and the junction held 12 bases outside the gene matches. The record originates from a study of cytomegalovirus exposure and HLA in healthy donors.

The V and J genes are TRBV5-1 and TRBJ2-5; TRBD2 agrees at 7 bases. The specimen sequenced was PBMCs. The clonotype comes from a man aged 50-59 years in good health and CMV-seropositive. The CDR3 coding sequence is TGCGCCAGCAGTTCGAGAACCGGGACTAAACAAGAGACCCAGTACTTC. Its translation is CASSSRTGTKQETQYF.